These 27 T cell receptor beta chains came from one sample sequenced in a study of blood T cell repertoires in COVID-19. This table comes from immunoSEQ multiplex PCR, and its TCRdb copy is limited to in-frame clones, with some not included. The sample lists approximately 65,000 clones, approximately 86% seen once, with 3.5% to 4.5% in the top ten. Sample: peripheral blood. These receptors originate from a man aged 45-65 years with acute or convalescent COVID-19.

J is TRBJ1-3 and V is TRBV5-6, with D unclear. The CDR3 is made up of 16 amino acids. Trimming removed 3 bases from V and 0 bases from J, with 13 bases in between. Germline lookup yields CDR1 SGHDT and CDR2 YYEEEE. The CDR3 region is CASSSRGFLSGNTIYF. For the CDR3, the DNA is TGTGCCAGCAGCTCCAGAGGGTTCCTCTCTGGAAACACCATATATTTT.

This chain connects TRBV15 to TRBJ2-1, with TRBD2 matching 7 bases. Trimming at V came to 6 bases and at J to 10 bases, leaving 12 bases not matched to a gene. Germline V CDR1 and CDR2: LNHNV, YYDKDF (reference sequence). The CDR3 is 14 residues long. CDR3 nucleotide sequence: TGTGCCACCAGAAGCGGGCTAGCGGCCGGGGAGCAGTTCTTC. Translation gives CATRSGLAAGEQFF.

The CDR3 is CASSTNLQGNTGELFF. In nucleotides, the CDR3 is TGCGCCAGCAGCACAAACTTACAGGGGAACACCGGGGAGCTGTTTTTT. The chain carries TRBV5-1 and TRBJ2-2; a weak D match, TRBD1 (6 bases). Germline V lookup: CDR1 SGHRS, CDR2 YFSETQ. The V gene lost 4 bases and the J gene lost 1 base, with 14 bases spanning the gap. This CDR3 has 16 residues.

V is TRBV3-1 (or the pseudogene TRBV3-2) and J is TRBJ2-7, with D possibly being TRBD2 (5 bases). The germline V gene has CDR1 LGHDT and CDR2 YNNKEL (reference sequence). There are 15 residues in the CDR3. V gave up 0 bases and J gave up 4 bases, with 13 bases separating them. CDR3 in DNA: TGTGCCAGCAGCCAAGAAGTGGTACCGGGGTACGAGCAGTACTTC. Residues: CASSQEVVPGYEQYF.

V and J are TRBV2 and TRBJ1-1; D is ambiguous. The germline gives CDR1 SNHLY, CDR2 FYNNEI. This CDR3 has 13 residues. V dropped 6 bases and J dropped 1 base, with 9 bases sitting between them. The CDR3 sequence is CASREDGNTEAFF. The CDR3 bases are TGTGCCAGCAGGGAGGACGGGAACACTGAAGCTTTCTTT.

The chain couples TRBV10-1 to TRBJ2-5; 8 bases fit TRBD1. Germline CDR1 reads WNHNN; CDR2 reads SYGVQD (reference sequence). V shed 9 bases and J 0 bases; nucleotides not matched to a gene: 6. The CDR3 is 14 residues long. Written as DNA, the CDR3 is TGCGCCAGGGCCGGGACAGGACACCAAGAGACCCAGTACTTC. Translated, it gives CARAGTGHQETQYF.

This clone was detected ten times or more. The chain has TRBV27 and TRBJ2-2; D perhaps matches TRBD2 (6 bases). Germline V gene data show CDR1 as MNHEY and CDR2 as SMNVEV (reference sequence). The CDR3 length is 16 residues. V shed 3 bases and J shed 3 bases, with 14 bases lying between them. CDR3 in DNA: TGTGCCAGCAGTTTTGGCCCGGGACTTCACACCGGGGAGCTGTTTTTT. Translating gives CASSFGPGLHTGELFF.

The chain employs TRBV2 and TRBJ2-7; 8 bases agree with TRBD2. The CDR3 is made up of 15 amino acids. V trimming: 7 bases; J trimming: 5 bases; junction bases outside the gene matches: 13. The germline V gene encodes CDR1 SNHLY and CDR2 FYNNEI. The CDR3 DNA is TGTGCCAGCACTCAAGCGGGAGCCCCCACCGACGAGCAGTACTTC. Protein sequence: CASTQAGAPTDEQYF.

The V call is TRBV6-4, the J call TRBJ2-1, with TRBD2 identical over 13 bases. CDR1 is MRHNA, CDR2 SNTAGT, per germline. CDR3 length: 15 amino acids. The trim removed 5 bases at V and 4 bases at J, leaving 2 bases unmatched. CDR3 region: CASSSLAGGYNEQFF. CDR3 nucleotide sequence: TGTGCCAGCAGTTCACTAGCGGGAGGGTACAATGAGCAGTTCTTC.

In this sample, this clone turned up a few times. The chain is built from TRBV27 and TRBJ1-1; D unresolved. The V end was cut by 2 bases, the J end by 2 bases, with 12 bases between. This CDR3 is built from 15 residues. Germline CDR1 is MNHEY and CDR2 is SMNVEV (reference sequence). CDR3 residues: CASSLEEPINTEAFF. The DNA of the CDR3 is TGTGCCAGCAGTTTAGAGGAGCCGATTAACACTGAAGCTTTCTTT.

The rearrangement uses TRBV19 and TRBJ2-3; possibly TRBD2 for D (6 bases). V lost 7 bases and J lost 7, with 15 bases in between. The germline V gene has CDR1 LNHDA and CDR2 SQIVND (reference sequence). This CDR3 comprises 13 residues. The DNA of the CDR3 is TGTGCCAGTACAGGTGTACTAGCAAATACGCAGTATTTT. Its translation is CASTGVLANTQYF.

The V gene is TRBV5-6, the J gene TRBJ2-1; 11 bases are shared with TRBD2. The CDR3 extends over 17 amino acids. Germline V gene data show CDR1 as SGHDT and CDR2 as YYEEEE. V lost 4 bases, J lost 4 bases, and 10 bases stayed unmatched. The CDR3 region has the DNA TGTGCCAGCAGCCGTCCCGGGACTAGCGGAGGATACAATGAGCAGTTCTTC. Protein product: CASSRPGTSGGYNEQFF.

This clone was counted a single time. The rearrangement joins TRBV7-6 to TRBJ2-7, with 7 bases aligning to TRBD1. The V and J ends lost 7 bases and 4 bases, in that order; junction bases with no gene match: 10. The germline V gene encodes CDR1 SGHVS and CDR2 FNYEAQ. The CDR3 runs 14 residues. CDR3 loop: CASTPNRGSYEQYF. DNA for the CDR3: TGTGCCAGCACCCCCAACAGGGGATCGTACGAGCAGTACTTC.

The CDR3 sequence is CASRSQGNYYGYTF. CDR3 nucleotide sequence: TGTGCCAGCAGATCCCAGGGGAACTATTACGGCTACACCTTC. The chain has TRBV28 and TRBJ1-2, with D tentatively TRBD1 (6 bases). CDR1 is MDHEN, CDR2 SYDVKM, per germline. The CDR3 is 14 amino acids. The V gene lost 6 bases and the J gene lost 8 bases, with 19 bases spanning the gap.

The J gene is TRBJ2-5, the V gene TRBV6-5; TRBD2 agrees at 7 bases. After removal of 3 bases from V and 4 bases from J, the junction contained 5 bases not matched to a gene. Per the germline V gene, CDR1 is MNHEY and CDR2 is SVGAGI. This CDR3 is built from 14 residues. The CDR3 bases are TGTGCCAGCAGTTATCGGGGGGAAGGAGAGACCCAGTACTTC. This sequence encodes CASSYRGEGETQYF.

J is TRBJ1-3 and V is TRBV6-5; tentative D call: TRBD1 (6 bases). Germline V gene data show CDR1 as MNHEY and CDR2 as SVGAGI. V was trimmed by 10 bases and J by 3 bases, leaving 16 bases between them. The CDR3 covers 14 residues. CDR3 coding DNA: TGTGCCACCCAGGGCAGGGGCCTTGGAAACACCATATATTTT. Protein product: CATQGRGLGNTIYF.

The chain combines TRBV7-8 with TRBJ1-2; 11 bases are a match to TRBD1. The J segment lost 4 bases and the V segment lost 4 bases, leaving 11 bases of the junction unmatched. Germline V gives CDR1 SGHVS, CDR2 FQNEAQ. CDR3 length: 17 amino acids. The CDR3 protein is CASSSPRTGGVVYGYTF. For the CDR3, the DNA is TGTGCCAGCAGCTCGCCTAGGACAGGGGGCGTAGTCTATGGCTACACCTTC.

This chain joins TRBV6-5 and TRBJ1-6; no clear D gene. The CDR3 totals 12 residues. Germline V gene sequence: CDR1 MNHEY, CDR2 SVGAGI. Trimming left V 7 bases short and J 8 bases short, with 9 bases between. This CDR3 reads CASNRGDSPLHF. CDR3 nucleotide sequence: TGTGCCAGCAATCGGGGAGATTCACCCCTCCACTTT.

CDR3 protein: CASSLGWPIRNEKLFF. The DNA of the CDR3 is TGTGCCAGCAGTCTCGGGTGGCCTATAAGGAATGAAAAACTGTTTTTT. The genes are TRBV27 and TRBJ1-4, with no clear D. Germline V gives CDR1 MNHEY, CDR2 SMNVEV (reference sequence). V shed 5 bases and J shed 5 bases, with 18 bases lying between them. CDR3 length equals 16 residues.

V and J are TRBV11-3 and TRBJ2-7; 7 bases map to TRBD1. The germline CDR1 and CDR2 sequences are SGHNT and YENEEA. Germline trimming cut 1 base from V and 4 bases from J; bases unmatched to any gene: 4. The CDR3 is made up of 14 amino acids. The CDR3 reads CASSLGAGGYEQYF. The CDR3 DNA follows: TGTGCCAGCAGCTTAGGTGCAGGGGGTTACGAGCAGTACTTC.

The CDR3 DNA is TGTGCCAGCAGCAAAGTATTAAGGGAGCCGTCGAGCTCCTATAATTCACCCCTCCACTTT. Encoded protein: CASSKVLREPSSSYNSPLHF. The chain links TRBV21-1 to TRBJ1-6. TRBV21-1 is assigned pseudogene status. The CDR3 runs to 20 residues.

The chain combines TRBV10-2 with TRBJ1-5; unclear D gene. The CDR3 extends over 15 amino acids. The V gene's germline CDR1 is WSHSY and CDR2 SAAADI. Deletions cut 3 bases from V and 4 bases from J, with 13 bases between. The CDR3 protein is CASSEYPGSNQPQHF. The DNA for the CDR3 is TGCGCCAGCAGTGAATATCCAGGATCGAATCAGCCCCAGCATTTT.

CDR3 DNA sequence: TGTGCCAGCAGCCCCACTAGCGGGGGGATGGAGACCCAGTACTTC. Protein product: CASSPTSGGMETQYF. The chain recombines TRBV7-9 with TRBJ2-5; 12 nucleotides line up with TRBD2. J gave up 5 bases and V 5 bases, and 6 bases lay outside the gene matches. There are 15 residues in the CDR3. In germline, CDR1 is SEHNR, CDR2 FQNEAQ (reference sequence).

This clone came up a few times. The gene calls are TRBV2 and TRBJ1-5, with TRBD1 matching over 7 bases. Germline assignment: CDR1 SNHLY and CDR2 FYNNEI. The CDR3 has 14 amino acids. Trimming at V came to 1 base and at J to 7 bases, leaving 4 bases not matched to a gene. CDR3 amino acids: CASSEVTGRQPQHF. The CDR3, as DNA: TGTGCCAGCAGTGAAGTGACAGGGAGGCAGCCCCAGCATTTT.

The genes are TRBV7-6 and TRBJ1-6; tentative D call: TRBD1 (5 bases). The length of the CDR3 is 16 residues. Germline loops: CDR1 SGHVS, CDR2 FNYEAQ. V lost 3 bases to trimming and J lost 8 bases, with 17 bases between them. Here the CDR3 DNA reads TGTGCCAGCAGCTTCAGTCAGGGAAGTATAGATTCACCCCTCCACTTT. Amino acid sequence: CASSFSQGSIDSPLHF.

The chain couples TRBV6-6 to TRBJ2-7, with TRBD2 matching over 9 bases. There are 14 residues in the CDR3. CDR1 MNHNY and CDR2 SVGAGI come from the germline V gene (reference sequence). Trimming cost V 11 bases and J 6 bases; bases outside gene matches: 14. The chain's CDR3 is CAANPSGDIIEQYF. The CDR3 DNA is TGTGCCGCTAACCCTAGCGGGGATATTATCGAGCAGTACTTC.

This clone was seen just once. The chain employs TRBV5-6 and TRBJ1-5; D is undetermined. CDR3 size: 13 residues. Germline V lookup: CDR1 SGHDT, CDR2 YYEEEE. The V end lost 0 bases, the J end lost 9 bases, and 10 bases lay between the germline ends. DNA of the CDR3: TGTGCCAGCAGCTTGGACAGCCGTACGCCCCAGCATTTT. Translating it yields CASSLDSRTPQHF.